The next 18 T cell receptor beta chains were all read from a single sample in a study of T-cell reconstitution after alpha-beta-depleted transplantation in children. The library targeted TCRbeta and was prepared with unique molecular identifiers. TCRdb re-derived calls from the PCR reads in MiXCR, one entry per CDR3 protein. This sample has 610,000 or so distinct CDR3 sequences, with 25% to 30% found just once. Material: PBMCs, obtained before TCRalphabeta/CD19-depleted stem cell transplant. The receptors come from a boy younger than two with Wiskott-Aldrich syndrome, due to receive a stem cell transplant.

The chain carries TRBV5-1 and TRBJ2-3, with 11 bases identical to TRBD2. The CDR3 contains 20 residues. With 2 bases clipped from V and 2 bases from J, the junction kept 16 bases outside the gene matches. The germline gives CDR1 SGHRS, CDR2 YFSETQ. In DNA, the CDR3 is TGCGCCAGCAGCTTAAAAACAGCTACCGGACTAGCGGGCCTCACAGATACGCAGTATTTT. It yields the protein CASSLKTATGLAGLTDTQYF.

V and J are TRBV5-1 and TRBJ2-5, with 7 bases lining up with TRBD1. V lost 0 bases and J lost 4; bases outside the gene matches: 3. The CDR3 is made up of 14 amino acids. CDR1 and CDR2 from the germline V gene are SGHRS and YFSETQ. The CDR3 protein is CASSLAGTAETQYF. CDR3 nucleotides: TGCGCCAGCAGCTTGGCCGGGACAGCAGAGACCCAGTACTTC.

To note about this clonotype: Its ends do not fully match the called genes, so a read error is possible. The CDR3 spells CASRPTSESSYQQYF. DNA of the CDR3: TGTGCCAGCAGGCCTACTAGCGAGAGCTCCTACCAGCAGTACTTC. The rearrangement links TRBV5-5 to TRBJ2-7; 7 bases agree with TRBD2. Germline V gene sequence: CDR1 SGHKS, CDR2 YYEKEE (reference sequence). CDR3 size: 15 residues. Full variable domain (remainder filled in from reference TRBV5-5 and TRBJ2-7): DAGVTQSPTHLIKTRGQQVTLRCSPISGHKSVSWYQQVLGQGPQFIFQYYEKEERGRGNFPDRFSARQFPNYSSELNVNALLLGDSALYLCASRPTSESSYQQYFGPGTRLTVT.

Only a few counts were recorded for this clonotype. This chain links TRBV5-1 with TRBJ2-1; D is perhaps TRBD2 (6 bases). The germline gives CDR1 SGHRS, CDR2 YFSETQ. The CDR3 has 16 residues. V shed 0 bases and J shed 2 bases, with 12 bases lying between them. The CDR3 nucleotides read TGCGCCAGCAGCTTGGTTGGGGGGAGCACCTACAATGAGCAGTTCTTC. Residues: CASSLVGGSTYNEQFF.

The J gene is TRBJ2-5, the V gene TRBV6-5; unclear D gene. V lost 6 bases and J 5 bases, leaving 10 bases between the germline ends. Germline V lookup: CDR1 MNHEY, CDR2 SVGAGI. The CDR3 contains 12 residues. As DNA, the CDR3 is TGTGCCAGCAGCCGAAGTGGGGAGACCCAGTACTTC. It specifies CASSRSGETQYF.

The CDR3 DNA sequence: TGCGCCAGCAGCCAAGATTTGACTAGCGGGAGCCAAGAGACCCAGTACTTC. Protein sequence: CASSQDLTSGSQETQYF. This rearrangement joins TRBV4-1 to TRBJ2-5; 12 bases align to TRBD2. CDR3 size: 17 residues. Per germline, CDR1 MGHRA and CDR2 YSYEKL. Trimming removed 0 bases from V and 1 base from J; junction bases left unmatched: 3.

The chain recombines TRBV5-1 with TRBJ2-3; D not resolved. Trimming stripped 0 bases from V and 1 base from J, with 6 bases between. This CDR3 has 14 residues. Germline loops: CDR1 SGHRS, CDR2 YFSETQ. The CDR3 here is CASSLVLGTDTQYF. The CDR3 coding sequence is TGCGCCAGCAGCTTGGTCCTCGGCACAGATACGCAGTATTTT.

J is TRBJ1-5 and V is TRBV6-1, with 11 positions matching TRBD1. Germline CDR1 reads MNHNS; CDR2 reads SASEGT. The CDR3 is 15 residues long. J gave up 4 bases and V 5 bases, and 4 bases lay outside the gene matches. CDR3: CASSRTGGQNQPQHF. In DNA, the CDR3 is TGTGCCAGCAGTAGGACAGGGGGCCAAAATCAGCCCCAGCATTTT.

This clonotype has more than one count but fewer than ten. The V and J genes are TRBV20-1 and TRBJ2-7, with D uncertain. The CDR3 contains 11 residues. Trimming cost V 3 bases and J 6 bases, with 9 bases left between them. CDR1 is DFQATT, CDR2 SNEGSKA, per germline (reference sequence). The CDR3 nucleotides are TGCAGTGCTAGTAACGCAGGCGAGCAGTACTTC. It specifies CSASNAGEQYF.

The table lists this clonotype with a count of one. A read error may account for a junction end that differs from germline. The rearrangement links TRBV2 to TRBJ2-1; 10 nucleotides match TRBD2. The CDR3 loop spans 17 amino acids. Germline V gene data show CDR1 as SNHLY and CDR2 as FYNNEI. The CDR3 is CASGTSGKGGSCNEQFF. In DNA form, the CDR3 reads TGTGCCAGCGGTACTAGCGGGAAGGGTGGGTCCTGCAATGAGCAGTTCTTC.

The chain couples TRBV10-2 to TRBJ2-7, with TRBD2 matching 11 bases. The CDR3 runs 14 residues. In germline, CDR1 is WSHSY, CDR2 SAAADI. Trimming removed 4 bases from V and 1 base from J; junction bases left unmatched: 0. The CDR3: CASSGLAGSYEQYF. The CDR3 region has the DNA TGCGCCAGCAGTGGACTAGCGGGGTCCTACGAGCAGTACTTC.

The CDR3 region has the DNA TGCAGTGCTACAATGGACAGGGCCCACGAGCAGTACTTC. Its translation is CSATMDRAHEQYF. The rearrangement joins TRBV20-1 to TRBJ2-7; 8 bases agree with TRBD1. The V gene end was trimmed by 4 bases and the J gene end by 5 bases; junction bases not matched to a gene: 7. This CDR3 is built from 13 residues. Germline CDR1 and CDR2: DFQATT and SNEGSKA (reference sequence).

The V and J genes are TRBV5-1 and TRBJ2-3; D is undetermined. The CDR3 is made up of 17 amino acids. The germline CDR1 and CDR2 sequences are SGHRS and YFSETQ. Trimming cost V 6 bases and J 1 base, with 21 bases left between them. CDR3 in amino acids: CASTFDLGLPRTDTQYF. The CDR3 DNA is TGCGCCAGCACCTTTGACCTAGGGCTTCCCCGCACAGATACGCAGTATTTT.

The table lists this clonotype with a few counts. The genes are TRBV20-1 and TRBJ2-1; the match to TRBD2 covers 9 bases. The CDR3 covers 15 residues. V was pared by 6 bases and J by 4 bases, with 10 bases of the junction left unmatched. Germline CDR1 DFQATT, CDR2 SNEGSKA (reference sequence). CDR3 coding DNA: TGCAGTGCCGCCACCCGGCTAGCGGGGTACAATGAGCAGTTCTTC. Translated: CSAATRLAGYNEQFF.

The chain uses TRBV5-1 and TRBJ1-3, with D possibly TRBD1 on 5 matching bases. The length of the CDR3 is 15 residues. Germline V gene data show CDR1 as SGHRS and CDR2 as YFSETQ. Trimming pared 3 bases from V and 6 bases from J, leaving 16 bases between. The CDR3 is CASSSDIRVENTIYF. The CDR3 coding sequence is TGCGCCAGCAGCTCGGACATCAGGGTTGAAAACACCATATATTTT. Supplemented by reference TRBV5-1 and TRBJ1-3, the full variable domain reads KAGVTQTPRYLIKTRGQQVTLSCSPISGHRSVSWYQQTPGQGLQFLFEYFSETQRNKGNFPGRFSGRQFSNSRSEMNVSTLELGDSALYLCASSSDIRVENTIYFGEGSWLTVV.

This clonotype turned up a few times. V is TRBV3-1 and J is TRBJ1-2; 9 bases align to TRBD1. The CDR3 sequence is 13 residues long. V lost 4 bases to trimming and J lost 6 bases; unmatched junction nucleotides: 3. Germline V CDR1 and CDR2: LGHDT, YNNKEL (reference sequence). The CDR3 loop is CASSPTGGNGYTF. In DNA form, the CDR3 reads TGTGCCAGCAGCCCGACAGGGGGGAATGGCTACACCTTC. The full variable domain, completed using reference TRBV3-1 and TRBJ1-2, is DTAVSQTPKYLVTQMGNDKSIKCEQNLGHDTMYWYKQDSKKFLKIMFSYNNKELIINETVPNRFSPKSPDKAHLNLHINSLELGDSAVYFCASSPTGGNGYTFGSGTRLTVV.

This clonotype was observed a few times. V is TRBV27 and J is TRBJ1-2; D perhaps matches TRBD1 (5 bases). Trimming took off 5 bases at V and 5 bases at J, with 18 bases between the two ends. Germline V lookup: CDR1 MNHEY, CDR2 SMNVEV (reference sequence). CDR3 size: 15 residues. CDR3 sequence (DNA): TGTGCCAGCAGTCCACGACAGTCGAGATTTTATGGCTACACCTTC. Amino acids: CASSPRQSRFYGYTF.

The rearrangement links TRBV7-6 to TRBJ2-1, with D maybe TRBD2 (6 bases). The germline V gene has CDR1 SGHVS and CDR2 FNYEAQ. V was clipped by 1 base and J by 0 bases, with 16 bases between them. This CDR3 comprises 18 residues. The CDR3 is CASSLEGRGASSYNEQFF. The CDR3, as DNA: TGTGCCAGCAGCTTAGAGGGGCGCGGGGCGAGCTCCTACAATGAGCAGTTCTTC.